This TCR beta chain was recorded in a study of PD-1 blockade in classical Hodgkin lymphoma. Trimming took 0 bases from V and 2 from J, leaving 10 bases between them. CDR1 is MGHRA and CDR2 is YSYEKL in the germline V gene. The CDR3 is 15 residues long. This clone showed up just once. TCRdb's copy holds only in-frame clones and misses some; the assay was immunoSEQ multiplex PCR. The table includes tens of thousands of clones, 75% to 90% detected once. Relapses following autologous stem cell transplantation were seen in all patients, with brentuximab vedotin exposure varying. The chain links TRBV4-1 to TRBJ1-2, with D unresolved. Sequences were derived from peripheral blood mononuclear cells (PBMCs), sampled at baseline. This receptor was identified in a human donor with classical Hodgkin lymphoma. The CDR3 protein is CASSQDSPLNYGYTF. In nucleotides, the CDR3 is TGCGCCAGCAGCCAAGATTCGCCCTTAAACTATGGCTACACCTTC.